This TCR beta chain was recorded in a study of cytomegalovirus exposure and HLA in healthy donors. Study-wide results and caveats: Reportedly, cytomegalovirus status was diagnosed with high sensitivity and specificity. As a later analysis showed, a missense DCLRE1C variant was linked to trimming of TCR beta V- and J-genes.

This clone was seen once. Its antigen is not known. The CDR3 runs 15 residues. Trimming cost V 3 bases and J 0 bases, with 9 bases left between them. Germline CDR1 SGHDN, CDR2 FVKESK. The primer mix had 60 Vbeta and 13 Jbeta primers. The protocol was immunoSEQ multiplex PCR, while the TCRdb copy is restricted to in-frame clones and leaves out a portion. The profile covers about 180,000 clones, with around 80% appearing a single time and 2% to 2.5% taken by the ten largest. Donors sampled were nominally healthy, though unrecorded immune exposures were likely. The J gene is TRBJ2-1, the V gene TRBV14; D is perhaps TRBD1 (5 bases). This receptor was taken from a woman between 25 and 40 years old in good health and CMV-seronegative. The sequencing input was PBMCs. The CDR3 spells CASSQTDSSYNEQFF. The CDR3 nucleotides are TGTGCCAGCAGCCAGACAGACAGCTCCTACAATGAGCAGTTCTTC.